This T cell receptor (beta chain) was captured by sequencing in a study of Ad26.COV2.S vaccination and SARS-CoV-2 variants. Turning to the study itself: It was the COV1001 Ad26.COV2.S trial arm that included the donor. Ad26.COV2.S, an intramuscular injection, was given once or twice 56 days apart.

Germline assignment: CDR1 SGHAT and CDR2 FQNNGV. V was clipped by 0 bases and J by 9 bases, with 18 bases between them. The CDR3 is 15 amino acids. The treatment: over 15 received Ad26.COV2.S at low or high dose, single or two shots; five or six received placebo; per-sample allocation not given. All samples were drawn on day 63, counting from the first vaccine or placebo injection. Notes on the study in general: Once vaccination had occurred, spike-specific CD8+ and CD4+ T cell responses reportedly showed substantial breadth. Spike-specific TCR breadth was greater after Ad26.COV2.S than placebo.

Repertoires were generated with immunoSEQ multiplex PCR, while TCRdb's copy carries only in-frame clones and drops some. Among about 390,000 clones listed, 75% to 90% were seen once. Concerning this clone itself: Its antigen is unidentified.

The chain employs TRBV11-2 and TRBJ2-7, with D possibly matching TRBD1 (5 bases). The sample was peripheral blood, taken in a trial of Ad26.COV2.S vaccine versus placebo. This TCR came from a person aged 18 to 65 who received the Ad26.COV2.S COVID-19 vaccine or a placebo. The CDR3 here is CASSLDQARGLSQYF. The CDR3, as DNA: TGTGCCAGCAGCTTAGATCAAGCTAGGGGCCTTTCGCAGTACTTC. Supplemented by reference TRBV11-2 and TRBJ2-7, the full variable domain reads EAGVAQSPRYKIIEKRQSVAFWCNPISGHATLYWYQQILGQGPKLLIQFQNNGVVDDSQLPKDRFSAERLKGVDSTLKIQPAKLEDSAVYLCASSLDQARGLSQYFGPGTRLTVT.